The 20 T cell receptor beta chains below all came from one sample that was sequenced in a study of cytomegalovirus exposure and HLA in healthy donors. 60 Vbeta and 13 Jbeta primers were used in PCR. Clones were read by immunoSEQ multiplex PCR, and TCRdb kept only the in-frame ones, dropping some. The top ten hold more than 7% of the sample, which has roughly 150,000 clones, 80% to 85% seen once. The sequenced sample was PBMCs. The receptors originated from a male donor in good health and CMV-seropositive.

The gene calls are TRBV5-1 and TRBJ1-1; 10 bases match TRBD1. In germline, CDR1 is SGHRS, CDR2 YFSETQ. The length of the CDR3 is 17 residues. The trim removed 4 bases at V and 3 bases at J, leaving 12 bases unmatched. The CDR3 protein is CASSTPNRDRGDTEAFF. The CDR3 nucleotides read TGCGCCAGCAGCACTCCGAACCGGGACAGGGGAGACACTGAAGCTTTCTTT.

The genes are TRBV11-2 and TRBJ2-1; tentatively, D is TRBD2 (6 bases). The ends were cut back, 4 bases at V and 5 bases at J, with 12 bases in the middle. Germline V CDR1 and CDR2: SGHAT, FQNNGV. The CDR3 totals 14 residues. The CDR3 DNA follows: TGTGCCAGCAGCTCCGGGACTCGCAACAATGAGCAGTTCTTC. Its translation is CASSSGTRNNEQFF.

V usage is TRBV7-2 and J usage is TRBJ2-4, with D possibly being TRBD1 (6 bases). Germline values: CDR1 SGHTA, CDR2 FQGNSA. The length of the CDR3 is 15 residues. Trimming removed 6 bases from V and 1 base from J, with 13 bases in between. The CDR3 sequence: CASSQGQAAKNIQYF. The CDR3 nucleotides are TGTGCCAGCAGTCAGGGGCAGGCGGCCAAAAACATTCAGTACTTC.

The chain has TRBV6-6 and TRBJ1-2; D not certain. V gave up 2 bases and J gave up 3 bases, with 13 bases separating them. The CDR3 covers 15 residues. Germline values: CDR1 MNHNY, CDR2 SVGAGI (reference sequence). This CDR3 is CASSYTQATHYGYTF. CDR3 nucleotides: TGTGCCAGCAGTTACACCCAGGCCACACACTATGGCTACACCTTC.

J is TRBJ2-1 and V is TRBV4-1; 9 bases match TRBD2. The CDR3 has 15 amino acids. Germline V lookup: CDR1 MGHRA, CDR2 YSYEKL. Losses at the gene ends were 4 bases for V and 4 bases for J; bases not matched to a gene: 5. CDR3 region: CASSLVAGEYNEQFF. In nucleotides, the CDR3 is TGCGCCAGCAGCCTAGTAGCGGGAGAATACAATGAGCAGTTCTTC.

The chain carries TRBV6-5 and TRBJ1-1; 8 nucleotides match TRBD1. The CDR3 consists of 14 residues. Germline CDR1 and CDR2: MNHEY and SVGAGI. The V and J ends lost 4 bases and 5 bases, in that order; junction bases with no gene match: 6. The DNA for the CDR3 is TGTGCCAGCAGTTCACAGGGGGAATATACTGAAGCTTTCTTT. Its protein product is CASSSQGEYTEAFF.

The V and J genes are TRBV5-4 and TRBJ1-1; 7 bases align to TRBD1. The length of the CDR3 is 16 residues. V shed 0 bases and J 7 bases; nucleotides not matched to a gene: 12. CDR1 and CDR2 from the germline V gene are SGHNT and YYREEE (reference sequence). The CDR3 DNA sequence: TGTGCCAGCAGCTTGGGACGGCAGGGGGTTTCGGGTGAAGCTTTCTTT. The encoded protein is CASSLGRQGVSGEAFF.

The CDR3 spells CASSPPPGGGYTF. As DNA, the CDR3 is TGTGCCAGCTCACCACCCCCCGGGGGAGGCTACACCTTC. This chain joins TRBV18 and TRBJ1-2; possible D gene TRBD1, 5 bases. Trimming removed 0 bases from V and 8 bases from J, with 10 bases in between. The CDR3 runs to 13 residues. CDR1 KGHSH and CDR2 LQKENI come from the germline V gene.

V gene TRBV5-1 combines with J gene TRBJ2-1, with TRBD2 identical over 8 bases. The length of the CDR3 is 16 residues. The germline CDR1 and CDR2 sequences are SGHRS and YFSETQ. The J segment lost 2 bases and the V segment lost 4 bases, leaving 8 bases of the junction unmatched. The CDR3 DNA is TGCGCCAGCAGCGGGGGACTAGTCATCCCCTACAATGAGCAGTTCTTC. This encodes CASSGGLVIPYNEQFF.

The chain joins TRBV7-2 to TRBJ2-7; 8 positions agree with TRBD1. Per germline, CDR1 SGHTA and CDR2 FQGNSA. The CDR3 is 14 residues long. Trimming removed 5 bases from V and 4 bases from J; junction bases left unmatched: 7. The CDR3 loop is CASSKDRTGYEQYF. The CDR3 DNA is TGTGCCAGCAGCAAAGACCGGACAGGGTACGAGCAGTACTTC.

V usage is TRBV6-1 and J usage is TRBJ2-2, with 7 bases matching TRBD2. Trimming removed 7 bases from V and 4 bases from J; junction bases left unmatched: 9. CDR1 is MNHNS, CDR2 SASEGT, per germline. CDR3 length: 15 amino acids. CDR3 region: CASTPGVAGTGELFF. The DNA for the CDR3 is TGTGCCAGCACCCCGGGAGTAGCGGGCACCGGGGAGCTGTTTTTT.

CDR3 in amino acids: CASSGFTGAGETQYF. The CDR3 coding sequence is TGCGCCAGCAGCGGCTTTACAGGGGCCGGGGAGACCCAGTACTTC. The chain employs TRBV5-1 and TRBJ2-5, with 7 bases fitting TRBD1. V trimming: 4 bases; J trimming: 5 bases; junction bases outside the gene matches: 11. The CDR3 has 15 amino acids. The germline V gene encodes CDR1 SGHRS and CDR2 YFSETQ. The complete variable domain, with remaining parts taken from reference TRBV5-1 and TRBJ2-5, reads KAGVTQTPRYLIKTRGQQVTLSCSPISGHRSVSWYQQTPGQGLQFLFEYFSETQRNKGNFPGRFSGRQFSNSRSEMNVSTLELGDSALYLCASSGFTGAGETQYFGPGTRLLVL.

This chain uses TRBV29-1 with TRBJ2-7; tentatively, D is TRBD1 (5 bases). The CDR3 is 13 amino acids. Germline lookup yields CDR1 SQVTM and CDR2 ANQGSEA. V lost 6 bases, J lost 0 bases, and 12 bases lay in between. The CDR3 DNA reads TGCAGCGTCAATCAGGGTGCCTCCTACGAGCAGTACTTC. The encoded protein is CSVNQGASYEQYF.

The chain is built from TRBV11-2 and TRBJ1-1; no firm D call. The germline V gene encodes CDR1 SGHAT and CDR2 FQNNGV. The CDR3 covers 12 residues. V gave up 1 base and J gave up 10 bases, with 10 bases separating them. This CDR3 reads CASSLGREGAFF. The CDR3 DNA follows: TGTGCCAGCAGCTTAGGCCGGGAGGGAGCTTTCTTT.

This chain links TRBV7-9 with TRBJ2-1; 10 bases align to TRBD2. The CDR3 runs 19 residues. Germline V gene lookup returns CDR1 SEHNR and CDR2 FQNEAQ (reference sequence). Unmatched junction bases numbered 13, after V lost 1 base and J lost 4 bases. The CDR3 sequence: CASSLGLAGDGGVYNEQFF. The CDR3, as DNA: TGTGCCAGCAGCTTAGGTCTAGCGGGAGATGGAGGGGTATACAATGAGCAGTTCTTC.

This chain links TRBV20-1 with TRBJ1-2; D uncertain. CDR1 is DFQATT and CDR2 is SNEGSKA in the germline V gene (reference sequence). The CDR3 has 11 amino acids. V lost 3 bases and J lost 6, with 8 bases in between. CDR3 sequence (DNA): TGCAGTGCTAGTGACACAGATGGCTACACCTTC. Translation: CSASDTDGYTF.

The genes are TRBV5-1 and TRBJ2-5; 8 positions agree with TRBD2. V was clipped by 4 bases and J by 3 bases; unmatched bases: 8. CDR1 SGHRS and CDR2 YFSETQ come from the germline V gene. CDR3 length: 15 amino acids. CDR3 protein: CASSRRGGLEETQYF. CDR3 coding DNA: TGCGCCAGCAGCCGCCGGGGGGGCCTCGAAGAGACCCAGTACTTC.

The genes are TRBV2 and TRBJ1-6; a possible D gene is TRBD1 (5 bases). CDR1 and CDR2 (germline): SNHLY, FYNNEI. V was trimmed by 2 bases and J by 13 bases, leaving 15 bases between them. The CDR3 has 14 residues. Here the CDR3 DNA reads TGTGCCAGCAGTGAACGGGAGAGGAGGGGCCCCCTCCACTTT. Protein sequence: CASSERERRGPLHF.

V gene TRBV19 combines with J gene TRBJ2-7; tentatively, D is TRBD1 (6 bases). V lost 2 bases to trimming and J lost 4 bases, with 12 bases between them. The CDR3 spans 14 residues. Germline CDR1 LNHDA, CDR2 SQIVND (reference sequence). CDR3 residues: CASSITGISYEQYF. The CDR3 DNA is TGTGCCAGTAGTATAACAGGGATCTCTTACGAGCAGTACTTC.

The J gene is TRBJ2-5, the V gene TRBV5-6, with TRBD2 matching over 7 bases. With the DNA end fitting TRBJ2-7 better, the J assignment may be wrong. CDR1 and CDR2 from the germline V gene are SGHDT and YYEEEE. The CDR3 length is 16 residues. CDR3 bases: TGTGCCAGCAGCTTGGTCGAGTCCAGCGGGGCCTACGAGCAGTACTTC. Residues: CASSLVESSGAYEQYF.